Each of the 26 T cell receptor beta chains below was sequenced from the same sample in a study of graft-versus-host responses after intestinal transplantation. TCRdb's table, derived via immunoSEQ multiplex PCR, lists solely in-frame clones and lacks some. The sample records about 120,000 clones, over 85% being singletons. These receptors' antigens are unknown. The input for sequencing was unstimulated CD4+ T cells sorted from spleen or lymph node cells, taken before intestinal transplant. All receptors derive from a human donor who received an intestinal transplant.

V gene TRBV5-1 combines with J gene TRBJ1-1; D might be TRBD1 (5 bases). V was trimmed by 4 bases and J by 10 bases, leaving 20 bases between them. CDR1 is SGHRS, CDR2 YFSETQ, per germline. The CDR3 covers 14 residues. CDR3 DNA: TGCGCCAGCAGCCCGGACGGTGGGGGAAAGGGAGCTTTCTTT. This codes for CASSPDGGGKGAFF.

The CDR3 sequence: CASSPQGLLNTEAFF. The CDR3 DNA reads TGTGCCAGCAGTCCACAGGGGCTTTTGAACACTGAAGCTTTCTTT. V gene TRBV6-1 combines with J gene TRBJ1-1; 7 nucleotides line up with TRBD1. CDR3 length: 15 residues. With V trimmed by 5 bases and J by 0 bases, 6 bases remained unmatched. CDR1 and CDR2 from the germline V gene are MNHNS and SASEGT.

The gene calls are TRBV9 and TRBJ2-1; D is possibly TRBD1 (6 bases). V shed 4 bases and J shed 6 bases, with 11 bases lying between them. The germline gives CDR1 SGDLS, CDR2 YYNGEE. The CDR3 sequence is 13 residues long. CDR3 amino acids: CASSPRTANEQFF. CDR3 DNA: TGTGCCAGCAGCCCCCGGACAGCCAATGAGCAGTTCTTC.

The count of this clone is one. The rearrangement links TRBV5-1 to TRBJ2-3; 10 bases match TRBD2. The CDR3 totals 19 residues. The germline CDR1 and CDR2 sequences are SGHRS and YFSETQ. The junction had 14 bases not matched to a gene; V was cut back by 0 bases and J by 4 bases. The CDR3 protein is CASSLVGRAGGPLSDTQYF. In DNA form, the CDR3 reads TGCGCCAGCAGCTTGGTGGGAAGAGCGGGAGGGCCATTGTCAGATACGCAGTATTTT.

The chain carries TRBV19 and TRBJ1-2; unclear D gene. Looked up from germline, CDR1 is LNHDA and CDR2 is SQIVND (reference sequence). Trimming took 6 bases from V and 6 from J, leaving 14 bases between them. CDR3 length equals 13 residues. The CDR3 spells CASRLTTVHGYTF. In DNA form, the CDR3 reads TGTGCCAGTAGACTGACAACGGTCCATGGCTACACCTTC.

The V call is TRBV18, the J call TRBJ1-5; D not certain. The V gene's germline CDR1 is KGHSH and CDR2 LQKENI. The V end lost 2 bases, the J end lost 2 bases, and 7 bases lay between the germline ends. CDR3 length: 14 residues. CDR3 protein: CASSPSEGNQPQHF. In DNA form, the CDR3 reads TGTGCCAGCTCACCAAGTGAAGGCAATCAGCCCCAGCATTTT.

The J gene is TRBJ2-3, the V gene TRBV29-1; 7 nucleotides align to TRBD2. Trimming at V came to 0 bases and at J to 2 bases, leaving 5 bases not matched to a gene. The CDR3 contains 15 residues. Germline CDR1 is SQVTM and CDR2 is ANQGSEA. CDR3 amino acids: CSVEEIAGYTDTQYF. The CDR3 DNA reads TGCAGCGTTGAAGAAATAGCGGGCTACACAGATACGCAGTATTTT.

The chain carries TRBV13 and TRBJ2-3; 9 bases match TRBD2. The J segment lost 3 bases and the V segment lost 5 bases, leaving 6 bases of the junction unmatched. The CDR3 is made up of 15 amino acids. Germline loops: CDR1 PRHDT, CDR2 FYEKMQ (reference sequence). CDR3 protein: CASSRLAEGTDTQYF. As DNA, the CDR3 is TGTGCCAGCAGCCGACTAGCGGAGGGGACAGATACGCAGTATTTT.

J is TRBJ1-5 and V is TRBV18; TRBD1 matches 9 bases. This CDR3 is 15 amino acids long. Losses at the gene ends were 3 bases for V and 4 bases for J; bases not matched to a gene: 4. Per germline, CDR1 KGHSH and CDR2 LQKENI. The CDR3: CASSPGTGINQPQHF. The CDR3 DNA reads TGTGCCAGCTCACCGGGGACAGGGATAAATCAGCCCCAGCATTTT.

The rearrangement uses TRBV11-2 and TRBJ2-7; a possible D gene is TRBD2 (5 bases). V lost 5 bases to trimming and J lost 3 bases, with 14 bases between them. This CDR3 spans 14 amino acids. Germline lookup yields CDR1 SGHAT and CDR2 FQNNGV. CDR3 DNA sequence: TGTGCCAGCAGCCCAAGACGACGGGACTACGAGCAGTACTTC. This codes for CASSPRRRDYEQYF.

This clone was observed once. This chain links TRBV28 with TRBJ2-4; the match to TRBD2 covers 7 bases. Germline trimming cut 4 bases from V and 2 bases from J; bases unmatched to any gene: 11. Germline CDR1 reads MDHEN; CDR2 reads SYDVKM. This CDR3 region has 17 residues. The CDR3 reads CASSSRPTSRTKNIQYF. The CDR3 coding sequence is TGTGCCAGCAGTTCCCGACCGACTAGCCGCACCAAAAACATTCAGTACTTC.

This chain joins TRBV7-8 and TRBJ2-1; TRBD2 might be the D (5 bases). CDR1 is SGHVS, CDR2 FQNEAQ, per germline. The V gene lost 1 base and the J gene lost 11 bases, with 9 bases spanning the gap. This CDR3 has 12 residues. CDR3 loop: CASSLDRTQQFF. CDR3 nucleotide sequence: TGTGCCAGCAGCTTAGATAGGACTCAGCAGTTCTTC.

The J gene is TRBJ2-2, the V gene TRBV19; 15 positions agree with TRBD2. The V segment lost 6 bases and the J segment 5 bases; nucleotides outside the gene matches: 4. Germline V CDR1 and CDR2: LNHDA, SQIVND (reference sequence). The CDR3 contains 16 residues. Written as DNA, the CDR3 is TGTGCCAGTAGAGGACTAGCGGGAGGGCCAACCGGGGAGCTGTTTTTT. Protein sequence: CASRGLAGGPTGELFF.

The chain couples TRBV19 to TRBJ2-7, with D perhaps TRBD1 (6 bases). The CDR3 is 14 residues long. CDR1 and CDR2 from the germline V gene are LNHDA and SQIVND (reference sequence). V lost 2 bases, J lost 6 bases, and 14 bases lay in between. CDR3 loop: CASSIRGMGSEQYF. The CDR3 bases are TGTGCCAGTAGTATAAGGGGGATGGGGTCCGAGCAGTACTTC.

The J gene is TRBJ2-5, the V gene TRBV7-3; 8 bases align to TRBD2. Germline V gene lookup returns CDR1 SGHTA and CDR2 FQGTGA. The CDR3 consists of 14 residues. V trimming: 5 bases; J trimming: 5 bases; junction bases outside the gene matches: 7. CDR3 loop: CASSQIAGSETQYF. Written as DNA, the CDR3 is TGTGCCAGCAGCCAAATAGCGGGGAGCGAGACCCAGTACTTC.

The gene calls are TRBV2 and TRBJ2-3, with TRBD2 as a possible D gene (7 bases). CDR3 length: 16 amino acids. Germline CDR1 SNHLY, CDR2 FYNNEI. V was pared by 9 bases and J by 7 bases, with 26 bases between. The CDR3: CASTERGWGGANTQYF. The CDR3 DNA reads as TGTGCCAGTACCGAAAGGGGGTGGGGGGGTGCGAATACGCAGTATTTT.

The V gene is TRBV19, the J gene TRBJ2-1; D ambiguous. V was cut by 0 bases and J by 8 bases, with 5 bases left in between. The CDR3 sequence is 12 residues long. Germline CDR1 reads LNHDA; CDR2 reads SQIVND (reference sequence). CDR3 nucleotides: TGTGCCAGTAGTATAGATCAGGATGAGCAGTTCTTC. Its translation: CASSIDQDEQFF. The full variable domain, in which reference TRBV19 and TRBJ2-1 provide the parts outside the CDR3, is DGGITQSPKYLFRKEGQNVTLSCEQNLNHDAMYWYRQDPGQGLRLIYYSQIVNDFQKGDIAEGYSVSREKKESFPLTVTSAQKNPTAFYLCASSIDQDEQFFGPGTRLTVL.

CDR3 region: CASSLAAGGTYNEQFF. The CDR3, as DNA: TGTGCCAGCAGTCTCGCAGCGGGAGGAACCTACAATGAGCAGTTCTTC. This rearrangement joins TRBV28 to TRBJ2-1, with 9 bases matching TRBD2. V trimming: 5 bases; J trimming: 2 bases; junction bases outside the gene matches: 7. Germline-derived CDR1 and CDR2 are MDHEN and SYDVKM. This CDR3 is 16 amino acids long. The full variable domain, completed using reference TRBV28 and TRBJ2-1, is DVKVTQSSRYLVKRTGEKVFLECVQDMDHENMFWYRQDPGLGLRLIYFSYDVKMKEKGDIPEGYSVSREKKERFSLILESASTNQTSMYLCASSLAAGGTYNEQFFGPGTRLTVL.

This chain uses TRBV30 with TRBJ1-1; 7 nucleotides line up with TRBD1. Trimming cost V 2 bases and J 0 bases; bases outside gene matches: 3. This CDR3 is 14 amino acids long. From germline, CDR1 is GTSNPN and CDR2 SVGIG (reference sequence). Here the CDR3 reads CAWSTGTVNTEAFF. The CDR3 DNA is TGTGCCTGGAGTACCGGGACAGTGAACACTGAAGCTTTCTTT.

This clone showed up just a few times. V and J are TRBV11-2 and TRBJ2-1; 10 bases align to TRBD2. CDR1 is SGHAT and CDR2 is FQNNGV in the germline V gene. The CDR3 has 15 residues. The trim removed 4 bases at V and 6 bases at J, leaving 6 bases unmatched. The CDR3 sequence: CASSYQLAGSNEQFF. The CDR3 DNA reads TGTGCCAGCAGCTACCAACTAGCGGGAAGCAATGAGCAGTTCTTC.

The chain carries TRBV6-6 and TRBJ2-5; no reliable D call. The CDR3 covers 14 residues. Trimming left V 1 base short and J 3 bases short, with 9 bases between. Germline CDR1 MNHNY, CDR2 SVGAGI (reference sequence). The CDR3 protein is CASSYLQAKETQYF. The DNA for the CDR3 is TGTGCCAGCAGTTACTTGCAGGCTAAAGAGACCCAGTACTTC.

The chain uses TRBV5-5 and TRBJ2-7; TRBD2 matches at 11 bases. The CDR3 has 14 amino acids. CDR1 and CDR2 (germline): SGHKS, YYEKEE (reference sequence). V was clipped by 1 base and J by 6 bases; unmatched bases: 3. CDR3 sequence: CASSLFTSGSEQYF. CDR3 DNA sequence: TGTGCCAGCAGCTTGTTTACTAGCGGGAGCGAGCAGTACTTC.

This clone was seen only a few times. The V gene is TRBV28, the J gene TRBJ2-3, with a weak D call TRBD2 (6 bases). The CDR3 contains 14 residues. Germline CDR1 MDHEN, CDR2 SYDVKM. Trimming cost V 11 bases and J 0 bases, with 15 bases left between them. CDR3 sequence reads: CAGTSSASTDTQYF. The CDR3 coding sequence is TGTGCCGGCACCTCTAGCGCGAGCACAGATACGCAGTATTTT.

CDR3 DNA sequence: TGTGCCAGCAGCCTAGGCCAGGGAAAGAACACTGAAGCTTTCTTT. This encodes CASSLGQGKNTEAFF. The V gene is TRBV4-2, the J gene TRBJ1-1, with D possibly TRBD1 on 5 matching bases. In germline, CDR1 is LGHNA, CDR2 YNFKEQ. V was trimmed by 4 bases and J by 1 base, leaving 13 bases between them. This CDR3 contains 15 residues.

The chain uses TRBV18 and TRBJ2-2; TRBD2 agrees at 13 bases. This CDR3 is built from 15 residues. Per germline, CDR1 KGHSH and CDR2 LQKENI. V lost 3 bases to trimming and J lost 7 bases; unmatched junction nucleotides: 2. CDR3 sequence: CASSPGLAGVGELFF. The CDR3 DNA sequence: TGTGCCAGCTCACCCGGACTAGCGGGAGTCGGGGAGCTGTTTTTT.

The sample holds one count of this clone. This chain uses TRBV7-9 with TRBJ1-4; 7 nucleotides agree with TRBD1. The CDR3 runs to 14 residues. Germline V CDR1 and CDR2: SEHNR, FQNEAQ (reference sequence). V shed 5 bases and J 5 bases; nucleotides not matched to a gene: 5. The CDR3 is CASSPGTVNEKLFF. In DNA form, the CDR3 reads TGTGCCAGCAGCCCAGGGACAGTAAATGAAAAACTGTTTTTT.